This T cell receptor (beta chain) emerged from a study of T cell responses to AZD1222 COVID-19 vaccine. General study points: In all cases, repertoires were sampled only after the peak T cell response. A reported finding is that nearly half of spike-specific TCRs target unmutated variant regions.

Using immunoSEQ multiplex PCR, the repertoire was profiled, and TCRdb retains in-frame clones only, with some absent. The table has 130,000 to 150,000 clones, about 86% seen once. Timing groups of about 4 and about 12 weeks for second doses were pooled. With regard to this clone: Antigen: not known.

The material was peripheral blood, obtained 28 days after the second AZD1222 dose. The clonotype originates from an adult who received the AZD1222 COVID-19 vaccine.

The CDR3 DNA reads as TGTGCCAGCAGCGTTATGGCGGTCTCTTTCAGGGCTTCGAATGAGCAGTTCTTC. Amino acid sequence: CASSVMAVSFRASNEQFF. The chain carries TRBV7-2 and TRBJ2-1; tentatively, D is TRBD1 (5 bases). V dropped 5 bases and J dropped 7 bases, with 27 bases sitting between them. Germline V lookup: CDR1 SGHTA, CDR2 FQGNSA. This CDR3 has 18 amino acids. The full variable domain, rest sourced from reference TRBV7-2 and TRBJ2-1, is GAGVSQSPSNKVTEKGKDVELRCDPISGHTALYWYRQSLGQGLEFLIYFQGNSAPDKSGLPSDRFSAERTGGSVSTLTIQRTQQEDSAVYLCASSVMAVSFRASNEQFFGPGTRLTVL.